This section outlines one TCR beta chain sequence together with its context. These data are taken from a study of blood T cell repertoires in COVID-19. Study overall: Whether acute or convalescent, the COVID-19 samples came from the United States, Italy and Spain. Sources were T cells, B-cell-depleted T cells, or PBMCs; the material itself was cDNA or gDNA.

In the original analysis: How many nucleated cells were present was estimated from reference gene primer amplification. TCRdb's table, derived via immunoSEQ multiplex PCR, lists solely in-frame clones and lacks some. V, J and clone size are those of that table, while D and trimming were read from the DNA. The data hold about 140,000 clones, with roughly 85% observed a single time. V lost 6 bases and J lost 4; bases outside the gene matches: 10. The CDR3 totals 16 residues. The germline gives CDR1 SNHLY, CDR2 FYNNEI. This rearrangement joins TRBV2 to TRBJ2-1; TRBD2 aligns across 9 bases. This clonotype was sampled from a man aged 50 to 60 with acute or convalescent COVID-19. Sequenced input: peripheral blood. The CDR3 is CASSVLSGSDYNEQFF. The CDR3 DNA follows: TGTGCCAGCAGCGTCCTTAGCGGGAGTGATTACAATGAGCAGTTCTTC.